This T cell receptor beta chain was identified in a study of blood T cell repertoires in COVID-19. Study at large: The samples span acute and convalescent COVID-19 from the United States, Italy and Spain. PBMCs, B-cell-depleted T cells, or T cells were the source of the cDNA or gDNA that made up the material.

In the original processing: Estimates of nucleated cell counts were drawn from the amplification of reference gene primers. Here immunoSEQ multiplex PCR was the method, and the copy in TCRdb shows in-frame clones only, minus some. V and J calls and clone size are copied from that table; D and trimming were computed from the DNA. The repertoire holds about 250,000 clones, roughly four fifths seen once, with around 5% in the top ten. The specimen was peripheral blood. The origin of this receptor is a woman aged 70-85 years with acute or convalescent COVID-19.

The CDR3 nucleotides read TGTGCCATCAGTGGACAGACCTACGAGCAGTACTTC. Translation: CAISGQTYEQYF. This chain connects TRBV10-3 to TRBJ2-7, with D possibly being TRBD1 (5 bases). This CDR3 region has 12 residues. Trimming cost V 4 bases and J 2 bases, with 6 bases left between them. The germline CDR1 and CDR2 sequences are ENHRY and SYGVKD.